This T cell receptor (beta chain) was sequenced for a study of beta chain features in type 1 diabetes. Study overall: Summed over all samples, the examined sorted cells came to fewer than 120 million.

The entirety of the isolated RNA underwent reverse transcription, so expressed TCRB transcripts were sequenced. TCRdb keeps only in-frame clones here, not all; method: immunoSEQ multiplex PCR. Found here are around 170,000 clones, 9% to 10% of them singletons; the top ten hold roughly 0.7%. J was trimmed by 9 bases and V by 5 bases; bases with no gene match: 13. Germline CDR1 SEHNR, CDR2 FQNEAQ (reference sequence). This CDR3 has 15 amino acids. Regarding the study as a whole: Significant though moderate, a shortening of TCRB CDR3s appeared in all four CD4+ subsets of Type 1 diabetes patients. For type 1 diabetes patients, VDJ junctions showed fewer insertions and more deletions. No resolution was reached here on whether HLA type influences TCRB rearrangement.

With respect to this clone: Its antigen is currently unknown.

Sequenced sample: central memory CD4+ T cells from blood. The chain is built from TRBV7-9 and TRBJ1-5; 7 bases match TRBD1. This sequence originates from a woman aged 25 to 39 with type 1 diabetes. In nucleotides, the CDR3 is TGTGCCAGCAGCATTACAGGGGCAAGTCGAGGGCCCCAGCATTTT. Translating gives CASSITGASRGPQHF. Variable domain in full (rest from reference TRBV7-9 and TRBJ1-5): DTGVSQNPRHKITKRGQNVTFRCDPISEHNRLYWYRQTLGQGPEFLTYFQNEAQLEKSRLLSDRFSAERPKGSFSTLEIQRTEQGDSAMYLCASSITGASRGPQHFGDGTRLSIL.